The sample holds one count of the clone carrying this T cell receptor (beta chain). Its antigen remains unknown. The length of the CDR3 is 15 residues. With 3 bases removed from V and 6 bases from J, the gap between germline ends came to 12 bases. Germline loops: CDR1 MDHEN, CDR2 SYDVKM. This sample is drawn from a study of T cell responses to AZD1222 COVID-19 vaccine. About the research overall: Second-dose timings of about 4 or about 12 weeks were pooled.

Only in-frame clones appear in the TCRdb table, and some are missing; sequencing was by immunoSEQ multiplex PCR. Of under 200,000 clones listed, roughly 93% are singletons. Findings and caveats of the study: Seropositive AZD1222 recipients at baseline numbered only 6 or 7. Sampled repertoires all dated from after the peak T cell response. Researchers report vaccine-associated CD4 TCRs spanning spike, with dominance at 160-218 and 743-854.

Material: peripheral blood, obtained on day 0 of AZD1222 vaccination. This chain links TRBV28 with TRBJ1-6; tentatively, D is TRBD1 (6 bases). This TCR was recovered from an adult in good health. The CDR3 reads CASSFSDRTNSPLHF. Written as DNA, the CDR3 is TGTGCCAGCAGTTTTTCCGACAGGACTAATTCACCCCTCCACTTT.